This record looks at one T cell receptor (beta chain) sequence and its context. Its matching antigen is unknown. Pooling covered second doses at about 4 or about 12 weeks. Profiling relied on immunoSEQ multiplex PCR, and the TCRdb table lists in-frame clones only, not all of them. This table has about 86,000 clones, 88% appearing once. These data come from a study of T cell responses to AZD1222 COVID-19 vaccine. The CDR3 sequence is 15 residues long. V was clipped by 3 bases and J by 0 bases, with 9 bases between them. CDR1 and CDR2 (germline): MDHEN, SYDVKM. The study's findings and limits: The sample set comprised mostly white British donors with more females, and clonal diversity was possibly underestimated. Within unmutated variant regions lay the reported targets of nearly half of spike-specific TCRs.

The sequencing used peripheral blood, collected 28 days after the second AZD1222 dose. The receptor was derived from an adult who received the AZD1222 COVID-19 vaccine. This chain uses TRBV28 with TRBJ1-5; D gene ambiguous. The CDR3 sequence is CASSFSQRSNQPQHF. CDR3 nucleotides: TGTGCCAGCAGTTTTTCCCAGCGTAGCAATCAGCCCCAGCATTTT.